Shown below are 9 T cell receptor beta chains from a single sample sequenced in a study of cytomegalovirus exposure and HLA in healthy donors. The primer mix had 60 Vbeta and 13 Jbeta primers. TCRdb's table, derived via immunoSEQ multiplex PCR, lists solely in-frame clones and lacks some. The sample has approximately 92,000 clones; under 90% are singletons. The sequenced material came from PBMCs. These receptors all stem from a woman aged 70-85 years in good health and CMV-seropositive.

This chain joins TRBV28 and TRBJ2-7; 8 nucleotides match TRBD1. Trimming cost V 7 bases and J 2 bases; bases outside gene matches: 4. Germline CDR1 and CDR2: MDHEN and SYDVKM. The CDR3 runs to 13 residues. CDR3 in amino acids: CASNDRGPYEQYF. CDR3 sequence (DNA): TGTGCCAGCAATGACAGGGGCCCCTACGAGCAGTACTTC.

The chain uses TRBV7-2 and TRBJ1-1; the D gene is possibly TRBD1 (6 bases). Germline assignment: CDR1 SGHTA and CDR2 FQGNSA. The germline V and J ends were trimmed by 3 bases and 0 bases, with 8 bases remaining between them. This CDR3 is 14 amino acids long. The CDR3 sequence: CASSLQGMNTEAFF. DNA for the CDR3: TGTGCCAGCAGCTTGCAGGGGATGAACACTGAAGCTTTCTTT.

The chain carries TRBV5-1 and TRBJ2-2; 11 nucleotides match TRBD1. Germline V gene sequence: CDR1 SGHRS, CDR2 YFSETQ. This CDR3 has 15 amino acids. Unmatched junction bases numbered 2, after V lost 2 bases and J lost 5 bases. CDR3 coding DNA: TGCGCCAGCAGCTTCGGGACAGGGGGGACCGGGGAGCTGTTTTTT. Its translation: CASSFGTGGTGELFF.

This chain connects TRBV29-1 to TRBJ2-2; TRBD1 might be the D (6 bases). This CDR3 is 14 amino acids long. The V gene's germline CDR1 is SQVTM and CDR2 ANQGSEA. V gave up 7 bases and J gave up 1 base, with 13 bases separating them. The CDR3 here is CSAGDTLNTGELFF. In DNA form, the CDR3 reads TGCAGCGCCGGGGACACCTTGAACACCGGGGAGCTGTTTTTT.

The chain employs TRBV5-1 and TRBJ2-2, with TRBD1 identical over 7 bases. Germline V gene data show CDR1 as SGHRS and CDR2 as YFSETQ. This CDR3 is built from 16 residues. J lost 3 bases, V lost 4 bases, and 9 bases had no gene match. The chain's CDR3 is CASSPGITGDTGELFF. CDR3 sequence (DNA): TGCGCCAGCAGCCCAGGAATTACAGGGGACACCGGGGAGCTGTTTTTT.

The rearrangement uses TRBV4-1 and TRBJ1-2; the D gene is possibly TRBD1 (6 bases). Germline V gene data show CDR1 as MGHRA and CDR2 as YSYEKL. Trimming cost V 1 base and J 7 bases, with 13 bases left between them. CDR3 length equals 14 residues. The chain's CDR3 is CASSQGGGLFGYTF. DNA of the CDR3: TGCGCCAGCAGCCAAGGGGGGGGGCTTTTTGGCTACACCTTC.

The rearrangement links TRBV18 to TRBJ2-7; D not certain. The CDR3 is 16 residues long. Deletions cut 3 bases from V and 0 bases from J, with 15 bases between. CDR1 and CDR2 (germline): KGHSH, LQKENI. CDR3 nucleotide sequence: TGTGCCAGCTCACCTCCCCGAGGCGGATTCTCCTACGAGCAGTACTTC. Residues: CASSPPRGGFSYEQYF.

Only one count was recorded for this clone. V gene TRBV10-3 combines with J gene TRBJ2-7, with D possibly TRBD1 on 6 matching bases. This CDR3 spans 13 amino acids. The germline gives CDR1 ENHRY, CDR2 SYGVKD. Trimming stripped 6 bases from V and 1 base from J, with 10 bases between. The CDR3 loop reads CAISEGQSYEQYF. In nucleotides, the CDR3 is TGTGCCATCAGCGAGGGACAATCCTACGAGCAGTACTTC.

The rearrangement links TRBV5-1 to TRBJ2-3, with TRBD2 as a possible D gene (6 bases). CDR1 and CDR2 from the germline V gene are SGHRS and YFSETQ. This CDR3 region has 13 residues. The V and J ends lost 0 bases and 5 bases respectively, with 7 bases between them. The DNA of the CDR3 is TGCGCCAGCAGCTTGGCGGGGGAAGATACGCAGTATTTT. It codes for CASSLAGEDTQYF.